One TCR beta chain is described in this entry. Measured with immunoSEQ multiplex PCR; TCRdb has only the in-frame clones, and not every one. The table shows some 200,000 clones, with around 86% occurring only once. The sample originates from a study of blood T cell repertoires in COVID-19. The overall study: The United States, Italy and Spain supplied acute and convalescent COVID-19 samples.

The receptor comes from a man older than 75 with acute or convalescent COVID-19. Sample: peripheral blood.

The CDR3 region is CASSLGGSGRAGEQFF. Written as DNA, the CDR3 is TGTGCCAGCAGCCTGGGTGGTAGCGGGAGGGCTGGTGAGCAGTTCTTC. The chain links TRBV7-9 to TRBJ2-1; 11 bases line up with TRBD2. After removal of 5 bases from V and 9 bases from J, the junction contained 12 bases not matched to a gene. CDR1 SEHNR and CDR2 FQNEAQ come from the germline V gene (reference sequence). The CDR3 runs 16 residues.